The clone carrying this T cell receptor beta chain has just one count. The antigen remains unidentified. The data stem from a study of T cell responses to AZD1222 COVID-19 vaccine. V gave up 4 bases and J gave up 1 base; unmatched junction bases: 5. Germline loops: CDR1 MNHEY, CDR2 SMNVEV (reference sequence). The CDR3 is 15 residues long. Whole-study findings and limits: Scientists sampled the repertoires only once the peak T cell response had passed. Among the donors, most were white British and more were female, and clonal diversity was possibly underestimated.

Profiling relied on immunoSEQ multiplex PCR, and the TCRdb table lists in-frame clones only, not all of them. The sample carries about 270,000 clones, approximately 94% recorded once. The receptor was isolated from an adult who received the AZD1222 COVID-19 vaccine. This specimen consisted of peripheral blood, obtained 28 days after the second AZD1222 dose. The chain carries TRBV27 and TRBJ1-1; 8 bases match TRBD1. The CDR3 here is CASSSPDRANTEAFF. Here the CDR3 DNA reads TGTGCCAGCAGTTCCCCGGACAGGGCGAACACTGAAGCTTTCTTT.